This T cell receptor (beta chain) was identified during a study of PD-1 blockade in mismatch repair-deficient tumors. Study-level results: Tumor-resident clones, often undetectable pretreatment in blood, expanded then contracted after pembrolizumab.

The table came from immunoSEQ multiplex PCR; TCRdb's copy has only in-frame clones and leaves some out. The sample shows tens of thousands of clones, around 73% of them seen only once. About this clone: As yet, its antigen is unknown.

CDR1 and CDR2 from the germline V gene are SGDLS and YYNGEE. The CDR3 has 15 residues. After removal of 3 bases from V and 1 base from J, the junction contained 3 bases not matched to a gene. The material sequenced was peripheral blood, taken 4 weeks after starting pembrolizumab. The TCR comes from an adult with mismatch repair-deficient cancer. The chain uses TRBV9 and TRBJ2-5, with TRBD2 matching over 10 bases. The CDR3 spells CASSEGLASQETQYF. CDR3 DNA sequence: TGTGCCAGCAGCGAGGGACTAGCGAGCCAAGAGACCCAGTACTTC. Full variable domain (missing parts from reference TRBV9 and TRBJ2-5): DSGVTQTPKHLITATGQRVTLRCSPRSGDLSVYWYQQSLDQGLQFLIQYYNGEERAKGNILERFSAQQFPDLHSELNLSSLELGDSALYFCASSEGLASQETQYFGPGTRLLVL.